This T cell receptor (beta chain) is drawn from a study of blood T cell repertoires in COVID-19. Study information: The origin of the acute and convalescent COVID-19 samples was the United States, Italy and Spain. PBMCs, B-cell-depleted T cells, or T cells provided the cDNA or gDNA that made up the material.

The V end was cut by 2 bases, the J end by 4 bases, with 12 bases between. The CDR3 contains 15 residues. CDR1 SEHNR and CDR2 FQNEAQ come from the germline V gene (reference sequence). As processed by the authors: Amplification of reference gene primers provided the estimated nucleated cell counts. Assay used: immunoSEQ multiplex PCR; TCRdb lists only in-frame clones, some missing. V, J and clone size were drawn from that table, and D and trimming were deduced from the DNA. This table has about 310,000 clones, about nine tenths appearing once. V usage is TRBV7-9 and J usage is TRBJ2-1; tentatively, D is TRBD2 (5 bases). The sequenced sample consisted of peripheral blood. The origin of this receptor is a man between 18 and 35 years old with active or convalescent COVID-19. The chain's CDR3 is CASSLIEDLYNEQFF. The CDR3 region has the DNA TGTGCCAGCAGCTTAATTGAGGACTTATACAATGAGCAGTTCTTC.